The clone carrying this T cell receptor (beta chain) turned up a few times. The sample originates from a study of molecular identifiers for immune sequencing clone quantification. Listed TCR primers and previously described methods were used for bulk TCR libraries. TCRdb passed the PCR reads through MiXCR, listing each CDR3 protein once. This table has under 85,000 distinct CDR3 sequences, around a sixth appearing once. Sorted inputs of roughly 20,000 to 1,000,000 cells, with 10%, 30% or 50% RNA, yielded naive CD8 libraries. Sorting was used to obtain naive CD8 T cells (CD8+CD4-CCR7+CD45RA+). Trimming removed 3 bases from V and 2 bases from J; junction bases left unmatched: 7. Germline CDR1 SGHVS, CDR2 FNYEAQ. CDR3 length equals 15 residues.

This TCR was recovered from a human donor in good health. Some libraries in this study had Jurkat cell RNA spiked in. The sequenced material came from naive CD8+ T cells from blood, with Jurkat cell RNA spiked in. Specified subset: FACS-sorted CD8+CD4-CCR7+CD45RA+ naive T cells. The rearrangement uses TRBV7-6 and TRBJ2-7, with 7 bases that match TRBD2. In DNA, the CDR3 is TGTGCCAGCAGCTTGGGAGGGAGTGGCGCCTACGAGCAGTACTTC. Protein: CASSLGGSGAYEQYF. The variable domain in full, completed from reference TRBV7-6 and TRBJ2-7, reads GAGVSQSPRYKVTKRGQDVALRCDPISGHVSLYWYRQALGQGPEFLTYFNYEAQQDKSGLPNDRFSAERPEGSISTLTIQRTEQRDSAMYRCASSLGGSGAYEQYFGPGTRLTVT.